The T cell receptor (beta chain) described here comes from a study of breast tumors, draining lymph nodes, adjacent tissues. Trimming took off 5 bases at V and 4 bases at J, with 9 bases between the two ends. Germline V lookup: CDR1 SEHNR, CDR2 FQNEAQ (reference sequence). There are 12 residues in the CDR3. Study-wide findings and caveats: Tumors had less TCR diversity than lymph nodes, more than nontumor tissue. Tumor and nontumor repertoires were significantly more similar in luminal-like than in basal-like breast cancer. Data fit most tumor T cells coming from lymph node, expanding in tumor.

This clonotype appeared many times. Its target is unknown. Breast cancer patients provided tissue from their axillary draining lymph nodes. TCRdb re-called the multiplex PCR reads with MiXCR, one entry per CDR3 protein. The sample has 150,000 to 200,000 distinct CDR3 sequences; approximately 33% are singletons. The genes are TRBV7-9 and TRBJ2-7; D is unresolved. The receptor was isolated from a female donor with breast cancer. Some clones in this sample may be carry-over from other donors' samples. Sequencing was carried out using axillary lymph node tissue. CDR3 sequence reads: CASSQTIYEQYF. CDR3 DNA sequence: TGTGCCAGCAGCCAAACAATTTACGAGCAGTACTTC.